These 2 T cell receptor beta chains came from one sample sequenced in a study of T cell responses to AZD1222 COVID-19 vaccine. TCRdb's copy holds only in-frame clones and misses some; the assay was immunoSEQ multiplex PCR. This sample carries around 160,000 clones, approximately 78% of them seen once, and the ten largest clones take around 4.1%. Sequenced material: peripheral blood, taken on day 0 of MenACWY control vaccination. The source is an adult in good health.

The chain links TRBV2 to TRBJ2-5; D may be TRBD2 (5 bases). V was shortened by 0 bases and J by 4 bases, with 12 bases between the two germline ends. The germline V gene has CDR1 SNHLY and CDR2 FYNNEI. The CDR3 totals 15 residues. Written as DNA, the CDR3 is TGTGCCAGCAGTGAAGCGGAGTCTCGGGGAGAGACCCAGTACTTC. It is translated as CASSEAESRGETQYF.

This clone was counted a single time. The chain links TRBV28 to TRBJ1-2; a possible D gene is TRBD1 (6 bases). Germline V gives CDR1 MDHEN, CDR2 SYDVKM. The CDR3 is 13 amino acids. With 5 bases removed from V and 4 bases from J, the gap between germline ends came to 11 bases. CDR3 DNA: TGTGCCAGCAGTGGGGGGGCGATCTATGGCTACACCTTC. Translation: CASSGGAIYGYTF.